This entry concerns a single TCR beta chain. The antigen remains unidentified. Specified time point: cycle 4 day 1 (C4D1), after more than five weeks of nivolumab. After autologous stem cell transplantation all patients relapsed, and prior brentuximab vedotin exposure differed between cohorts. Complete response, partial response or progressive disease were the best responses. In germline, CDR1 is LNHDA, CDR2 SQIVND (reference sequence). This CDR3 has 15 residues. V was pared by 1 base and J by 8 bases, with 17 bases between. The sample is drawn from a study of PD-1 blockade in classical Hodgkin lymphoma. Study context: Once every 2 weeks, patients received intravenous nivolumab at 3 mg/kg. Overall study findings and caveats: Compared with baseline, CD4+ but not CD8+ TCR diversity had risen significantly by C4D1. The study reported lower baseline TCR diversity in newly diagnosed patients than in healthy donors.

Sequencing used immunoSEQ multiplex PCR; TCRdb keeps in-frame clones, though not all of them. The sample lists approximately 24,000 clones, around 84% occurring once. This TCR was sampled from a human donor with classical Hodgkin lymphoma. The genes are TRBV19 and TRBJ1-2; no clear D. The material sequenced was peripheral blood mononuclear cells (PBMCs), taken before the fourth cycle of nivolumab. The CDR3 loop reads CASSIGRVGGEGYTF. DNA of the CDR3: TGTGCCAGTAGTATAGGACGGGTCGGTGGCGAAGGCTACACCTTC.